The present T cell receptor (beta chain) was sequenced within a study of T cell repertoires in cytomegalovirus infection. Study summary: CMV epitopes, recently identified HLA-C-restricted and well-studied HLA-B-restricted, were used. CMV infection together with matching HLA type was indicated by public TCR beta signatures.

Study-level findings and limits: HLA-C-restricted CMV clonotypes gave the most frequent clonotype in two of eight donors.

Remarks on this clonotype: As yet, its antigen is unknown.

TCRdb redid the calling of the reads with MiXCR, one entry per CDR3 protein. The sample includes approximately 270,000 distinct CDR3 sequences, roughly a fifth of them seen just once. The origin of this receptor is a human donor in good health (CMV status not recorded). Some clones in this sample may be carry-over from other donors' samples. The sample was cultured PBMCs, taken from culture after CMV antigen stimulation.

CDR3 DNA: TGTGCCAGCAGCTTAGGGGACTACTACGAGCAGTACTTC. This gives the protein CASSLGDYYEQYF. The chain combines TRBV11-1 with TRBJ2-7; 7 positions agree with TRBD2. The V gene end was trimmed by 1 base and the J gene end by 3 bases; junction bases not matched to a gene: 0. Germline CDR1 reads SGHAT; CDR2 reads FQDESV (reference sequence). The length of the CDR3 is 13 residues.